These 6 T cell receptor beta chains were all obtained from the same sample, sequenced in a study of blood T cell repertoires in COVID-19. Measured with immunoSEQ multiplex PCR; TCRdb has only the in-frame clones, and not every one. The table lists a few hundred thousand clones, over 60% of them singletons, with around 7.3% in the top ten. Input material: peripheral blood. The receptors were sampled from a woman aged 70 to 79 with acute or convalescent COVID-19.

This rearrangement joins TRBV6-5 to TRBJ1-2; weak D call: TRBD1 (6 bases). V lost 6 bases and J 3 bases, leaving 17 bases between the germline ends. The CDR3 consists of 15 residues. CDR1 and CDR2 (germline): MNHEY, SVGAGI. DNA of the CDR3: TGTGCCAGCAGAGGGGGGGGGCAGGGGTACTATGGCTACACCTTC. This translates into CASRGGGQGYYGYTF.

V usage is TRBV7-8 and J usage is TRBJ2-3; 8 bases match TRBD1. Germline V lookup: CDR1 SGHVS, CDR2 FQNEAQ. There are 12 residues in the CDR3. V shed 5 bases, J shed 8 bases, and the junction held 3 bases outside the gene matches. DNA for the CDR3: TGTGCCAGCAGCCAAGACAGGGGTACGCAGTATTTT. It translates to CASSQDRGTQYF. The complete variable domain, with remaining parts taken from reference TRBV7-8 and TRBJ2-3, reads GAGVSQSPRYKVAKRGQDVALRCDPISGHVSLFWYQQALGQGPEFLTYFQNEAQLDKSGLPSDRFFAERPEGSVSTLKIQRTQQEDSAVYLCASSQDRGTQYFGPGTRLTVL.

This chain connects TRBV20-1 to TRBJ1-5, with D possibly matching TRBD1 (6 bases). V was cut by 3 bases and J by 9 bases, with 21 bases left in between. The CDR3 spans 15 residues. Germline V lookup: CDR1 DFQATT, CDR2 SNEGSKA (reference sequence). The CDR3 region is CSASIQGLGLGPQHF. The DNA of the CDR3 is TGCAGTGCTAGTATCCAGGGGTTGGGTCTCGGGCCCCAGCATTTT.

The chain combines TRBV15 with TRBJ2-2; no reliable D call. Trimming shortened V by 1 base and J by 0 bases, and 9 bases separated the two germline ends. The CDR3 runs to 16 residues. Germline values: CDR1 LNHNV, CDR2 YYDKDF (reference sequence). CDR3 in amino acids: CATSRGRGPNTGELFF. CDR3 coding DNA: TGTGCCACCAGCAGAGGGAGAGGCCCGAACACCGGGGAGCTGTTTTTT.

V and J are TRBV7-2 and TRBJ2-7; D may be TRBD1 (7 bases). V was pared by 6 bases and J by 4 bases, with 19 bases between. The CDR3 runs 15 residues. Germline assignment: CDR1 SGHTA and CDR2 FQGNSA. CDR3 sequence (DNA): TGTGCCAGCAGAGCACAGGGGTCCGGACTATACGAGCAGTACTTC. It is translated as CASRAQGSGLYEQYF. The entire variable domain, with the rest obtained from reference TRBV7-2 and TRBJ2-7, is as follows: GAGVSQSPSNKVTEKGKDVELRCDPISGHTALYWYRQSLGQGLEFLIYFQGNSAPDKSGLPSDRFSAERTGGSVSTLTIQRTQQEDSAVYLCASRAQGSGLYEQYFGPGTRLTVT.

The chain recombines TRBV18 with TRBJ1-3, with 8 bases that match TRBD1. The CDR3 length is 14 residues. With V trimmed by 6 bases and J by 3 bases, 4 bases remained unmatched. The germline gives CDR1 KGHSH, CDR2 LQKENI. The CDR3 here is CASSSDRVGNTIYF. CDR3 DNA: TGTGCCAGCTCTTCGGACAGGGTTGGAAACACCATATATTTT.